The clone carrying this T cell receptor beta chain was observed a handful of times. Its specificity is not known. A second PCR of about 7 to 11 cycles used a sample-barcoded 5' primer and a J-beta primer mix. TCRdb passed the 5' RACE reads through MiXCR, listing each CDR3 protein once. The sample gives hundreds of thousands of distinct CDR3 sequences, 35% to 45% of which show up once; around a fifth is in the top ten. This record belongs to a study of blood T cells in healthy people across ages. Regarding the study as a whole: More naive CD4+ cells and higher diversity marked long-lived donors relative to aged donors.

Trimming took 0 bases from V and 5 from J, leaving 14 bases between them. Germline lookup yields CDR1 DFQATT and CDR2 SNEGSKA (reference sequence). This CDR3 has 15 residues. The sequence was collected from an older woman in good health. The chain carries TRBV20-1 and TRBJ2-1, with D possibly being TRBD2 (5 bases). Sample: blood. The CDR3 sequence: CSARDLRTGNNEQFF. The CDR3 nucleotides read TGCAGTGCTAGAGATCTGCGTACGGGAAACAATGAGCAGTTCTTC.